These 4 T cell receptor beta chains came from one sample sequenced in a study of tumor-infiltrating lymphocytes in localized non-small cell lung cancer. Measured with immunoSEQ multiplex PCR; TCRdb has only the in-frame clones, and not every one. The sample shows some 9,700 clones, roughly four fifths of them seen only once. Input material: uninvolved lung tissue not adjacent to the tumor. The origin of the receptors is a human donor with non-small cell lung cancer.

This clone showed up just once. V and J are TRBV7-3 and TRBJ1-1; D is unclear. With 3 bases removed from V and 0 bases from J, the gap between germline ends came to 8 bases. This CDR3 has 14 amino acids. From germline, CDR1 is SGHTA and CDR2 FQGTGA. Here the CDR3 DNA reads TGTGCCAGCAGCTTCGGGCAGATGAACACTGAAGCTTTCTTT. It yields the protein CASSFGQMNTEAFF.

The rearrangement links TRBV2 to TRBJ2-3; D is possibly TRBD2 (5 bases). Germline V gene sequence: CDR1 SNHLY, CDR2 FYNNEI. There are 14 residues in the CDR3. V lost 6 bases to trimming and J lost 6 bases, with 16 bases between them. In nucleotides, the CDR3 is TGTGCCAGCAGCGTCGGGATCTTGGTGGATACGCAGTATTTT. Translating gives CASSVGILVDTQYF.

This chain joins TRBV4-3 and TRBJ2-7, with a weak D call TRBD2 (6 bases). CDR3 length: 16 amino acids. Germline-derived CDR1 and CDR2 are LGHNA and YSLEER. V was clipped by 4 bases and J by 2 bases, with 18 bases between them. CDR3 residues: CASSLAGTQLTYEQYF. CDR3 nucleotides: TGCGCCAGCAGCCTTGCAGGGACTCAGTTAACCTACGAGCAGTACTTC.

This clone was recorded only once. The CDR3 sequence: CASRPGLAGNNEQFF. DNA for the CDR3: TGTGCCAGCAGACCCGGACTAGCGGGTAACAATGAGCAGTTCTTC. The J gene is TRBJ2-1, the V gene TRBV6-5; 11 positions match TRBD2. Trimming at V came to 6 bases and at J to 5 bases, leaving 6 bases not matched to a gene. Germline V gene sequence: CDR1 MNHEY, CDR2 SVGAGI. This CDR3 contains 15 residues.